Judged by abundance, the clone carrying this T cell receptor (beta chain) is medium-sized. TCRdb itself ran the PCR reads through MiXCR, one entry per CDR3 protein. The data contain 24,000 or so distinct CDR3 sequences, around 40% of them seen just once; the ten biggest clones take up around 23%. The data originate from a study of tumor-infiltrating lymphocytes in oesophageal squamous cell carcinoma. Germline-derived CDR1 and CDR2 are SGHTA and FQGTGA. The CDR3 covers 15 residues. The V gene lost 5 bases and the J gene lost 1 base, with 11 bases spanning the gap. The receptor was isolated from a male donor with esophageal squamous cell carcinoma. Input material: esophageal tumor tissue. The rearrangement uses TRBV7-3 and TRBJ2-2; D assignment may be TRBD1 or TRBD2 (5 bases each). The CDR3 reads CASSLGTENTGELFF. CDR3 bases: TGTGCCAGCAGCCTAGGGACGGAGAACACCGGGGAGCTGTTTTTT. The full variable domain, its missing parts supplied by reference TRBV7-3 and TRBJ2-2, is GAGVSQTPSNKVTEKGKYVELRCDPISGHTALYWYRQSLGQGPEFLIYFQGTGAADDSGLPNDRFFAVRPEGSVSTLKIQRTERGDSAVYLCASSLGTENTGELFFGEGSRLTVL.